This entry lists 17 T cell receptor beta chains sequenced from one sample in a study of T-cell reconstitution after alpha-beta-depleted transplantation in children. Unique molecular identifiers were used to barcode this TCRbeta library. In TCRdb, the PCR reads were re-called with MiXCR into one record per CDR3 protein. Of roughly 220,000 distinct CDR3 sequences in the sample, around 12% were seen once. The sample was PBMCs from the stem cell graft donor, taken from the stem cell graft. These receptor sequences come from a human donor who donated a stem cell graft to a child with acute lymphoblastic leukemia.

There are many counts of this clonotype. This chain links TRBV9 with TRBJ1-4; the D gene is possibly TRBD1 (6 bases). CDR3 length: 14 amino acids. Germline V gives CDR1 SGDLS, CDR2 YYNGEE. Trimming cost V 3 bases and J 3 bases, with 9 bases left between them. In DNA form, the CDR3 reads TGTGCCAGCAGCGCTGGACAGCCTAATGAAAAACTGTTTTTT. This codes for CASSAGQPNEKLFF.

This clonotype was counted ten times or more. V gene TRBV9 combines with J gene TRBJ1-6, with D tentatively TRBD1 (6 bases). The CDR3 contains 15 residues. V shed 4 bases and J shed 10 bases, with 18 bases lying between them. Germline V gene sequence: CDR1 SGDLS, CDR2 YYNGEE. The CDR3 protein is CASSTETGGVSPLHF. The CDR3, as DNA: TGTGCCAGCAGCACTGAGACAGGCGGCGTGTCACCCCTCCACTTT.

There are many counts of this clonotype. The V and J genes are TRBV5-1 and TRBJ1-3; D not certain. Germline V gene sequence: CDR1 SGHRS, CDR2 YFSETQ. This CDR3 has 13 residues. The V gene lost 2 bases and the J gene lost 0 bases, with 3 bases spanning the gap. This chain's CDR3 is CASSFDSGNTIYF. CDR3 DNA: TGCGCCAGCAGCTTCGACTCTGGAAACACCATATATTTT.

The V gene is TRBV12-3 or TRBV12-4, the J gene TRBJ1-3; TRBD1 aligns across 7 bases. V was pared by 5 bases and J by 3 bases, with 4 bases of the junction left unmatched. The CDR3 contains 14 residues. The CDR3: CASSPQGFGNTIYF. CDR3 coding DNA: TGTGCCAGCAGTCCACAGGGGTTTGGAAACACCATATATTTT.

This clonotype was seen ten or more times. The J gene is TRBJ2-2, the V gene TRBV21-1; the D call in the table, TRBD1, was not verified against the DNA. TRBV21-1 is annotated as a pseudogene. This CDR3 has 15 amino acids. The CDR3 sequence: CASSGTGVSTGELFF. CDR3 DNA sequence: TGTGCCAGCAGCGGGACAGGAGTGAGCACCGGGGAGCTGTTTTTT.

This clonotype was recorded many times. J is TRBJ2-7 and V is TRBV7-2; D could derive from TRBD1 or TRBD2 (5 bases each). Per the germline V gene, CDR1 is SGHTA and CDR2 is FQGNSA. CDR3 length equals 13 residues. The V gene lost 1 base and the J gene lost 4 bases, with 8 bases spanning the gap. Written as DNA, the CDR3 is TGTGCCAGCAGCTTAGTGGGACGGTACGAGCAGTACTTC. This gives the protein CASSLVGRYEQYF.

This clonotype appeared many times. V usage is TRBV5-1 and J usage is TRBJ2-5, with D perhaps assigned TRBD1 or TRBD2 (5 bases each). This CDR3 contains 14 residues. Trimming shortened V by 0 bases and J by 7 bases, and 13 bases separated the two germline ends. Germline CDR1 and CDR2: SGHRS and YFSETQ. The CDR3 region has the DNA TGCGCCAGCAGCTTGGTGCAGGGAGAAGGGACCCAGTACTTC. It is translated as CASSLVQGEGTQYF.

This clonotype appeared many times. V is TRBV11-2 and J is TRBJ2-2; TRBD1 aligns across 8 bases. The germline V gene has CDR1 SGHAT and CDR2 FQNNGV. The CDR3 has 14 amino acids. J was trimmed by 4 bases and V by 5 bases; bases with no gene match: 3. DNA for the CDR3: TGTGCCAGCAGCCGGACAGGGCCCACCGGGGAGCTGTTTTTT. As protein: CASSRTGPTGELFF.

This clonotype was seen a few times. The chain links TRBV20-1 to TRBJ1-3; D is unresolved. Trimming pared 0 bases from V and 0 bases from J, leaving 6 bases between. The germline CDR1 and CDR2 sequences are DFQATT and SNEGSKA (reference sequence). This CDR3 has 14 residues. The CDR3 DNA sequence: TGCAGTGCTAGAGACAGCTTCTCTGGAAACACCATATATTTT. This encodes CSARDSFSGNTIYF.

About this clonotype itself: A read error is possible here, since a much larger clone lies one base away. The gene calls are TRBV5-1 and TRBJ1-4; D remains unclear. The CDR3 spans 17 residues. Germline lookup yields CDR1 SGHRS and CDR2 YFSETQ. V shed 4 bases and J shed 10 bases, with 26 bases lying between them. CDR3 DNA: TGCGCCAGCAGCCTCCTTCCCGGCCAGACCGGAGGTGGAAAACTGTTTTTT. Its protein is CASSLLPGQTGGGKLFF.

The J gene is TRBJ1-6, the V gene TRBV6-1, with 7 bases matching TRBD1. The CDR3 contains 15 residues. The J segment lost 7 bases and the V segment lost 4 bases, leaving 7 bases of the junction unmatched. Germline V gene lookup returns CDR1 MNHNS and CDR2 SASEGT. The CDR3 nucleotides read TGTGCCAGCAGTGCACCGACAGGGCGAAATTCACCCCTCCACTTT. Translating it yields CASSAPTGRNSPLHF.

This clonotype was seen ten or more times. CDR3 loop: CASSYSSWGIGETQYF. The CDR3 nucleotides read TGTGCCAGCAGTTACTCGAGTTGGGGCATCGGAGAGACCCAGTACTTC. V gene TRBV6-5 combines with J gene TRBJ2-5; D is perhaps TRBD1 (5 bases). Germline V CDR1 and CDR2: MNHEY, SVGAGI. This CDR3 has 16 amino acids. Between the trimmed V and J ends, which lost 0 bases and 4 bases, there was a span of 15 bases.

The chain is built from TRBV19 and TRBJ1-3; TRBD1 might be the D (5 bases). V lost 9 bases and J 0 bases, leaving 15 bases between the germline ends. CDR3 size: 15 residues. Per the germline V gene, CDR1 is LNHDA and CDR2 is SQIVND (reference sequence). DNA of the CDR3: TGTGCCAGCAGCCGGGACCGCAGCTCTGGAAACACCATATATTTT. Protein sequence: CASSRDRSSGNTIYF.

This clonotype was recorded at least ten times. The J gene is TRBJ1-6, the V gene TRBV5-1, with 9 bases aligning to TRBD1. Trimming removed 5 bases from V and 10 bases from J; junction bases left unmatched: 10. The CDR3 is 15 amino acids. Germline V gives CDR1 SGHRS, CDR2 YFSETQ. The CDR3 protein is CASRKRTGEGSPLHF. The CDR3 nucleotides are TGCGCCAGCAGAAAGAGGACAGGGGAAGGCTCACCCCTCCACTTT.

This clonotype was seen at least ten times. The V call is TRBV28, the J call TRBJ2-3, with unresolved D. Germline V gives CDR1 MDHEN, CDR2 SYDVKM. CDR3 size: 15 residues. V lost 3 bases and J lost 0, with 10 bases in between. CDR3 sequence (DNA): TGTGCCAGCAGTTTCCAAGGCCCGAGCACAGATACGCAGTATTTT. This encodes CASSFQGPSTDTQYF.

This clonotype was counted at least ten times. The chain employs TRBV4-1 and TRBJ2-5, with 7 bases lining up with TRBD1. Germline assignment: CDR1 MGHRA and CDR2 YSYEKL. V lost 0 bases to trimming and J lost 5 bases; unmatched junction nucleotides: 6. The CDR3 loop spans 15 amino acids. DNA for the CDR3: TGCGCCAGCAGCCAAGACCAACAGGGGTGGGAGACCCAGTACTTC. It codes for CASSQDQQGWETQYF.

This clonotype showed up many times. The rearrangement links TRBV24-1 to TRBJ2-1, with TRBD2 identical over 13 bases. J was trimmed by 5 bases and V by 5 bases; bases with no gene match: 8. From germline, CDR1 is KGHDR and CDR2 SFDVKD. The CDR3 length is 17 residues. CDR3 protein: CATSGSGLAGEDNEQFF. The CDR3 nucleotides are TGTGCCACCAGTGGTTCAGGACTAGCGGGAGAGGACAATGAGCAGTTCTTC.